Listed below are T cell receptor beta chains from one sample, sequenced in a study of cytomegalovirus exposure and HLA in healthy donors. Data came from immunoSEQ multiplex PCR; TCRdb stores just in-frame clones and leaves some out. The sample holds about 160,000 clones, around 69% seen once. The specimen sequenced was PBMCs. The receptor source for this set is a man in his sixties in good health and CMV-seronegative. CDR3s leave out the opening cysteine and the closing phenylalanine or tryptophan.

V,J,CDR3
TRBV6-5,TRBJ1-1,ASSYFSTDTEAF
TRBV30,TRBJ1-3,ACTDRVTGNTIY
TRBV27,TRBJ2-7,ASVGQGIYEQY
TRBV5-6,TRBJ2-7,ASSLGSSREQY
TRBV30,TRBJ2-2,AWSRGGTNTGELF
TRBV7-8,TRBJ2-1,ASSLEGVTYNEQF
TRBV30,TRBJ1-4,AWTPVGRVEEKLF
TRBV6-5,TRBJ1-6,ASRGQGDNSPLH
TRBV11-2,TRBJ2-7,ASSLEWTAYEQY
TRBV10-3,TRBJ2-1,AAGVDEQF
TRBV11-2,TRBJ2-1,ASSLDLGRELQF
TRBV19,TRBJ2-2,ASSINGGRATGELF
TRBV10-3,TRBJ1-2,AITSRTGQGYT
TRBV18,TRBJ2-3,ASSPPSGSHTQY
TRBV5-1,TRBJ2-2,ASSLGVPEAGELF
TRBV28,TRBJ2-1,ANHTSATDNSPPGNEQF
TRBV5-1,TRBJ2-3,ASSQSTDTQY
TRBV7-9,TRBJ2-7,ASSKPGQDLREQY
TRBV30,TRBJ1-1,AWSTRGGLEAF
TRBV7-2,TRBJ1-1,ASSTTGGGTEAF
TRBV10-3,TRBJ2-5,AISVARTGGQETQY
TRBV5-1,TRBJ2-3,ASSLTSGTQDTQY
TRBV27,TRBJ2-7,ASSWAGGRYEQY
TRBV5-4,TRBJ1-4,ASSLQGAGEKLF
TRBV7-2,TRBJ1-5,ASSTTGGDQPQH
TRBV7-9,TRBJ2-3,ASSLWTSASTDTQY
TRBV28,TRBJ2-7,ASRDRGLYEQY
TRBV4-1,TRBJ2-1,ASSLPGTAHVEF
TRBV5-4,TRBJ1-3,ASSRQTGYNTIY
TRBV18,TRBJ2-5,ASSPDGGETQY
TRBV30,TRBJ1-2,AWSPRRGGYT
TRBV28,TRBJ2-2,AAETVNTGELF
TRBV5-4,TRBJ1-6,ASSLDGLDPYNSPLH
TRBV7-8,TRBJ1-5,ASSLEAGRIGNQPQH
TRBV4-1,TRBJ2-1,ASSQLPLAGGSGEQF
TRBV7-2,TRBJ1-2,ASSAPPGGYGYT
TRBV28,TRBJ1-1,ASSGGGSWGQENTEAF
TRBV7-6,TRBJ2-7,ASSLAEYRGVNEQY
TRBV5-5,TRBJ2-5,ASSAFGTDQETQY
TRBV6-1,TRBJ1-2,ASSSRQVYYT
TRBV7-9,TRBJ2-3,ASSPARLAGPFRTDTQY
TRBV5-4,TRBJ2-1,ASSSAGGPRAYNEQF
TRBV11-2,TRBJ2-1,ASSPDNPRNEQF
TRBV6-6,TRBJ1-2,ASTQSGLDRYYGYT
TRBV30,TRBJ2-2,AWRLGLAGHTGELF
TRBV28,TRBJ1-2,ASTTDRVDGYT
TRBV2,TRBJ1-5,ASSEGGGRGQPQH
TRBV18,TRBJ1-4,ASSPNSSGGEKLF
TRBV6-1,TRBJ1-4,ASRSGPGGGEKLF
TRBV28,TRBJ1-4,ASSFTPLRNEKLF
TRBV7-7,TRBJ2-1,ASSPTPGNYNEQF
TRBV7-2,TRBJ2-2,ASSPRLSSYGELF
TRBV19,TRBJ2-2,ASSTYRDSSDTGELF
TRBV27,TRBJ2-7,ASSLDRSYEQY
TRBV6-1,TRBJ2-7,ASNLDRADEQY
TRBV30,TRBJ2-7,AWGTDPYEQY
TRBV27,TRBJ1-5,ASSLERYRSQH
TRBV18,TRBJ1-4,ASSPRTGTNEKLF